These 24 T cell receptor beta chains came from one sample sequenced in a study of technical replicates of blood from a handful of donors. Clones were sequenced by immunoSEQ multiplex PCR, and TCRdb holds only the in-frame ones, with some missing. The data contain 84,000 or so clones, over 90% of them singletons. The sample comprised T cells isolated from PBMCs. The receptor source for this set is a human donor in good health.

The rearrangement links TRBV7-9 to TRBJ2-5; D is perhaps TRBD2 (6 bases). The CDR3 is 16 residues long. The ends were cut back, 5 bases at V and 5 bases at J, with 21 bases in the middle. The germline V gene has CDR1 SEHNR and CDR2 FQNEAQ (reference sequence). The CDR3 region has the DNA TGTGCCAGCAGCCACACGGCAGCCCGGGCGGGGGAGACCCAGTACTTC. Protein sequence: CASSHTAARAGETQYF. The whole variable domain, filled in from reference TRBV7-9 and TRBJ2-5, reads DTGVSQNPRHKITKRGQNVTFRCDPISEHNRLYWYRQTLGQGPEFLTYFQNEAQLEKSRLLSDRFSAERPKGSFSTLEIQRTEQGDSAMYLCASSHTAARAGETQYFGPGTRLLVL.

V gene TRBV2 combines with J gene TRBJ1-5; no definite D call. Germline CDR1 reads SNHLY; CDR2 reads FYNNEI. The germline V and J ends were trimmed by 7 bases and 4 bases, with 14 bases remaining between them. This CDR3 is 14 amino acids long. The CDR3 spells CASKRPGGNQPQHF. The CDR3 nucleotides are TGTGCCAGCAAGAGACCCGGAGGGAATCAGCCCCAGCATTTT.

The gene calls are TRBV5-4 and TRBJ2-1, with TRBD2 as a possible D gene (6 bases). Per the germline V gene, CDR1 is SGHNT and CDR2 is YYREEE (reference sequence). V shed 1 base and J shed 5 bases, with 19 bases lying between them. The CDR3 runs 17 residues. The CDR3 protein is CASSLWGGLGRNNEQFF. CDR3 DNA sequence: TGTGCCAGCAGCTTGTGGGGAGGACTGGGAAGGAACAATGAGCAGTTCTTC.

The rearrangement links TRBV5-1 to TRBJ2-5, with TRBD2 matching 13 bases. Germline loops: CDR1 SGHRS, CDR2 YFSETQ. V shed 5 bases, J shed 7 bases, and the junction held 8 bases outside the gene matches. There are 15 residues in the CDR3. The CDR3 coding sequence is TGCGCCAGCAGGACTAGCGGGGGGCTTACGGGGACCCAGTACTTC. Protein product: CASRTSGGLTGTQYF.

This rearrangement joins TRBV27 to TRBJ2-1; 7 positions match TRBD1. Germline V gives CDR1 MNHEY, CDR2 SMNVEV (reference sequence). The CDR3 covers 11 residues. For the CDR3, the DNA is TGTTGGGACAGATTATACAATGAGCAGTTCTTC. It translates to CWDRLYNEQFF.

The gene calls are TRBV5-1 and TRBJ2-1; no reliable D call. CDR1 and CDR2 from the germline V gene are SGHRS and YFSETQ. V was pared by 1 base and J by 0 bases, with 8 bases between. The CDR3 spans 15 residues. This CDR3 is CASSLFAGSYNEQFF. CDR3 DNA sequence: TGCGCCAGCAGCTTGTTCGCCGGCTCCTACAATGAGCAGTTCTTC. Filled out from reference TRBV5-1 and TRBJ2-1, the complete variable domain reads KAGVTQTPRYLIKTRGQQVTLSCSPISGHRSVSWYQQTPGQGLQFLFEYFSETQRNKGNFPGRFSGRQFSNSRSEMNVSTLELGDSALYLCASSLFAGSYNEQFFGPGTRLTVL.

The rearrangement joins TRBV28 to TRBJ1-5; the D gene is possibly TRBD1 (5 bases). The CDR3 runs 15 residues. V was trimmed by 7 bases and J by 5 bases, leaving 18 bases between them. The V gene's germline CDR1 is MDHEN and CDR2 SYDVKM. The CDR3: CASKTSQVNDQPQHF. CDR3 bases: TGTGCCAGCAAAACCTCACAGGTTAACGATCAGCCCCAGCATTTT.

The CDR3 DNA sequence: TGTGCCAGCAGCATCGACTCCTTCAGCTCCTACAATGAGCAGTTCTTC. This gives the protein CASSIDSFSSYNEQFF. The gene calls are TRBV11-3 and TRBJ2-1; D gene unclear. CDR1 is SGHNT, CDR2 YENEEA, per germline. V was shortened by 5 bases and J by 0 bases, with 14 bases between the two germline ends. The length of the CDR3 is 16 residues.

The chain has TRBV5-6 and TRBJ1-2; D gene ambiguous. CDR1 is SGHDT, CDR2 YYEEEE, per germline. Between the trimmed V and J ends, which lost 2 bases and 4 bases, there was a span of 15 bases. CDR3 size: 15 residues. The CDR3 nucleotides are TGTGCCAGCAGCTTCATAACAGCGGTGGGCTATGGCTACACCTTC. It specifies CASSFITAVGYGYTF.

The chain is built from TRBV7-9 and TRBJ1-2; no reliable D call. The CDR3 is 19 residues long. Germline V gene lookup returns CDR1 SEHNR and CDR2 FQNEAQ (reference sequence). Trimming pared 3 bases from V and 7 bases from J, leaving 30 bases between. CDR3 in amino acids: CASSFSGSKPEDGRGGYTF. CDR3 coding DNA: TGTGCCAGCAGCTTTTCTGGCAGTAAACCCGAGGACGGTCGGGGTGGCTACACCTTC.

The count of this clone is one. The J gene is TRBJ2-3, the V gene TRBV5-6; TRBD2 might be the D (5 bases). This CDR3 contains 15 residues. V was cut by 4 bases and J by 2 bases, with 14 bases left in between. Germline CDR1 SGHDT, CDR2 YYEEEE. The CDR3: CASSPDRTLTDTQYF. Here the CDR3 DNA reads TGTGCCAGCAGCCCCGACCGGACTCTCACAGATACGCAGTATTTT.

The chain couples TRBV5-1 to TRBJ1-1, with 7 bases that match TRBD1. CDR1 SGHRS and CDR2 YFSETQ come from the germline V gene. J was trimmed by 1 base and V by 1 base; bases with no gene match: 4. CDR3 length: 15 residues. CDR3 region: CASSLSTGWNTEAFF. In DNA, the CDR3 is TGCGCCAGCAGCTTGTCGACAGGGTGGAACACTGAAGCTTTCTTT.

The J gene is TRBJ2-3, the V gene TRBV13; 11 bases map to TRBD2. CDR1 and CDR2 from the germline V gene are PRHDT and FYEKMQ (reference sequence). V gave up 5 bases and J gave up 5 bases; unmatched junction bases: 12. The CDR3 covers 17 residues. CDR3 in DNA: TGTGCCAGCAGCCCGGGGGGAACTAGCGGGGGCGGAGATACGCAGTATTTT. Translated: CASSPGGTSGGGDTQYF. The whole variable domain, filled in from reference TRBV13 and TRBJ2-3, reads AAGVIQSPRHLIKEKRETATLKCYPIPRHDTVYWYQQGPGQDPQFLISFYEKMQSDKGSIPDRFSAQQFSDYHSELNMSSLELGDSALYFCASSPGGTSGGGDTQYFGPGTRLTVL.

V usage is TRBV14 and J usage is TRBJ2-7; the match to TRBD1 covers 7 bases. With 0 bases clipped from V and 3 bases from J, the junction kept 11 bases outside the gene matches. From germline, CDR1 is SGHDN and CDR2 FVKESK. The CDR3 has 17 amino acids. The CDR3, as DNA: TGTGCCAGCAGCCAAGAGGACAGGTCCCACTATCGCTACGAGCAGTACTTC. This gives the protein CASSQEDRSHYRYEQYF.

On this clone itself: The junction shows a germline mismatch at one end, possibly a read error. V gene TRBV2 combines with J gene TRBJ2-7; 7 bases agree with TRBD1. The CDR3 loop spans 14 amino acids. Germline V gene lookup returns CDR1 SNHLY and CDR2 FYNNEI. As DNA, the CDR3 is TGTGCCAGCAGGGAAGGGGGACAGCCCTACGAGCAGTACTTC. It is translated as CASREGGQPYEQYF.

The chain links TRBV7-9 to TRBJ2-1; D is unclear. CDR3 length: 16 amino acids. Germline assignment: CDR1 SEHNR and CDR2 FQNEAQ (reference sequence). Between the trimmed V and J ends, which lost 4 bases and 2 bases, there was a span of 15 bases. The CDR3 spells CASSSPRGAAYNEQFF. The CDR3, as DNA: TGTGCCAGCAGCTCCCCACGAGGTGCCGCCTACAATGAGCAGTTCTTC.

Here the CDR3 reads CASSLASGGYEQYF. CDR3 nucleotide sequence: TGCGCCAGCAGCTTGGCTAGCGGGGGCTACGAGCAGTACTTC. The chain uses TRBV5-1 and TRBJ2-7, with TRBD2 identical over 10 bases. CDR1 and CDR2 from the germline V gene are SGHRS and YFSETQ. The CDR3 totals 14 residues. Trimming took 0 bases from V and 3 from J; bases not matched to a gene: 0.

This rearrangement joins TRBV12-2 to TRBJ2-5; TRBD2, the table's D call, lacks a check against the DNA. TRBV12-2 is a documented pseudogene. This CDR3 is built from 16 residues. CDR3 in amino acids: CASRPSGTSGRETQYF. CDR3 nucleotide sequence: TGTGCAAGTCGCCCCTCCGGGACTAGCGGGAGAGAGACCCAGTACTTC.

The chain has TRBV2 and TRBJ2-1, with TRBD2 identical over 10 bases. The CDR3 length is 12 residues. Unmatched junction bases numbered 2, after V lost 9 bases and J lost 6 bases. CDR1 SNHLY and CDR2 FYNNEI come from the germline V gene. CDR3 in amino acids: CASLAGVNEQFF. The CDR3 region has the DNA TGTGCCAGTCTAGCGGGAGTCAATGAGCAGTTCTTC.

The CDR3 region has the DNA TGTGCCAGCAGCTGGGCAGGGGAGTACCAAGAGACCCAGTACTTC. Protein product: CASSWAGEYQETQYF. The rearrangement uses TRBV7-9 and TRBJ2-5; a possible D gene is TRBD1 (6 bases). The CDR3 sequence is 15 residues long. Germline values: CDR1 SEHNR, CDR2 FQNEAQ (reference sequence). Trimming took off 4 bases at V and 0 bases at J, with 12 bases between the two ends.

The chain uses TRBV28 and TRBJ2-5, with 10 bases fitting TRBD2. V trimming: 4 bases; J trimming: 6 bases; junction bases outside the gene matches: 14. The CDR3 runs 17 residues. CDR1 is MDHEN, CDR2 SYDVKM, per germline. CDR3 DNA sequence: TGTGCCAGCAGTTCCATCAGGGTTAGCGGGGGGAGTAAGACCCAGTACTTC. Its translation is CASSSIRVSGGSKTQYF.

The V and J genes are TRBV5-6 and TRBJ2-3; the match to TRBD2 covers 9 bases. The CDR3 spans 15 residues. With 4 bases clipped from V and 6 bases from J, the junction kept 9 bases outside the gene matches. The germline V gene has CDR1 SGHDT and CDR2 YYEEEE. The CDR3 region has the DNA TGTGCCAGCAGCGCATTAGCGGGAGCCGGGGATACGCAGTATTTT. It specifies CASSALAGAGDTQYF. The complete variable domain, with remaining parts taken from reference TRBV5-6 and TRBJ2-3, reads DAGVTQSPTHLIKTRGQQVTLRCSPKSGHDTVSWYQQALGQGPQFIFQYYEEEERQRGNFPDRFSGHQFPNYSSELNVNALLLGDSALYLCASSALAGAGDTQYFGPGTRLTVL.

The CDR3, as DNA: TGTGCCAGCAGCCGAGGACAGGGTAGATTGCCGCCCCAGCATTTT. Translated: CASSRGQGRLPPQHF. V is TRBV28 and J is TRBJ1-5; 8 nucleotides agree with TRBD1. There are 15 residues in the CDR3. V was clipped by 6 bases and J by 9 bases; unmatched bases: 13. The germline V gene has CDR1 MDHEN and CDR2 SYDVKM.

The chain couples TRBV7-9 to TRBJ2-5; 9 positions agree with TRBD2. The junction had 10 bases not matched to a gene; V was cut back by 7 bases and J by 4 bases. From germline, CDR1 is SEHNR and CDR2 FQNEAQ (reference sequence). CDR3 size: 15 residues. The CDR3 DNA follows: TGTGCCAGCACGCGGGCGGGGGGGCTGGGAGAGACCCAGTACTTC. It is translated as CASTRAGGLGETQYF.